Shown below are 13 T cell receptor beta chains from a single sample sequenced in a study of cytomegalovirus exposure and HLA in healthy donors. Amplification used 60 Vbeta primers and 13 Jbeta primers. Libraries were prepared by immunoSEQ multiplex PCR; TCRdb keeps only in-frame clonotypes and omits some of them. This table holds 150,000 to 200,000 clones, around 77% found once. Sequencing was done on a sample of PBMCs. The receptors originated from a female donor in good health and CMV-seronegative.

Written as DNA, the CDR3 is TGTGCCAGCAGTTACGGGGGGAGCGATCGCGAGCAGTACTTC. Its translation: CASSYGGSDREQYF. The chain recombines TRBV6-6 with TRBJ2-5; the D gene is possibly TRBD2 (6 bases). The assigned J gene may be wrong: the sequence end matches TRBJ2-7 better. The CDR3 is 14 amino acids. Germline V gene lookup returns CDR1 MNHNY and CDR2 SVGAGI (reference sequence).

The genes are TRBV30 and TRBJ1-5; 8 nucleotides line up with TRBD1. Germline lookup yields CDR1 GTSNPN and CDR2 SVGIG (reference sequence). The CDR3 has 14 amino acids. The ends lost 2 bases at V and 3 bases at J; junction bases unmatched: 3. The CDR3 DNA follows: TGTGCCTGGAGTCAGGGGGCTATCAATCAGCCCCAGCATTTT. The encoded protein is CAWSQGAINQPQHF.

This rearrangement joins TRBV4-1 to TRBJ1-5, with unresolved D. The germline V gene encodes CDR1 MGHRA and CDR2 YSYEKL. The CDR3 extends over 16 amino acids. Trimming took off 1 base at V and 4 bases at J, with 14 bases between the two ends. The chain's CDR3 is CASSQVFSVVNQPQHF. CDR3 coding DNA: TGCGCCAGCAGCCAAGTTTTCAGTGTGGTTAATCAGCCCCAGCATTTT.

This chain uses TRBV7-9 with TRBJ1-5; 9 bases align to TRBD1. There are 13 residues in the CDR3. Losses at the gene ends were 5 bases for V and 5 bases for J; bases not matched to a gene: 1. The germline V gene encodes CDR1 SEHNR and CDR2 FQNEAQ (reference sequence). CDR3 sequence: CASSRQGDQPQHF. The CDR3 DNA is TGTGCCAGCAGCCGACAGGGGGATCAGCCCCAGCATTTT.

This clone was counted once. The chain combines TRBV5-1 with TRBJ2-1; D perhaps matches TRBD2 (5 bases). The CDR3 consists of 13 residues. The germline V gene encodes CDR1 SGHRS and CDR2 YFSETQ. Trimming removed 0 bases at V and 9 bases at J, with 10 bases between. The CDR3 coding sequence is TGCGCCAGCAGCTTGGAGCCGGGGAGTGAGCAGTTCTTC. Amino acids: CASSLEPGSEQFF.

The rearrangement uses TRBV29-1 and TRBJ1-1, with 9 positions matching TRBD1. V was pared by 3 bases and J by 10 bases, with 9 bases of the junction left unmatched. CDR1 and CDR2 from the germline V gene are SQVTM and ANQGSEA. This CDR3 has 13 amino acids. This CDR3 reads CSVDGQGKVVAFF. As DNA, the CDR3 is TGCAGCGTTGACGGACAGGGGAAGGTTGTAGCTTTCTTT.

The V and J genes are TRBV7-2 and TRBJ1-5; D is uncertain. Germline V gives CDR1 SGHTA, CDR2 FQGNSA. Trimming removed 3 bases at V and 7 bases at J, with 13 bases between. The CDR3 totals 14 residues. CDR3 amino acids: CASSLSLDPQPQHF. The CDR3 coding sequence is TGTGCCAGCAGCTTGAGTCTCGATCCCCAGCCCCAGCATTTT.

The CDR3 sequence is CASSLDPAGTGTYNEQFF. The DNA for the CDR3 is TGTGCCAGCAGCTTGGACCCAGCCGGGACAGGGACCTACAATGAGCAGTTCTTC. The chain employs TRBV5-4 and TRBJ2-1, with 9 bases fitting TRBD1. J lost 2 bases, V lost 0 bases, and 9 bases had no gene match. The V gene's germline CDR1 is SGHNT and CDR2 YYREEE (reference sequence). CDR3 size: 18 residues. The entire variable domain, with the rest obtained from reference TRBV5-4 and TRBJ2-1, is as follows: ETGVTQSPTHLIKTRGQQVTLRCSSQSGHNTVSWYQQALGQGPQFIFQYYREEENGRGNFPPRFSGLQFPNYSSELNVNALELDDSALYLCASSLDPAGTGTYNEQFFGPGTRLTVL.

The J gene is TRBJ1-3, the V gene TRBV2, with 7 bases that match TRBD1. Germline V gene sequence: CDR1 SNHLY, CDR2 FYNNEI. The CDR3 covers 16 residues. With V trimmed by 6 bases and J by 0 bases, 8 bases remained unmatched. In DNA form, the CDR3 reads TGTGCCAGCAGCAGGGACAGCGTGAGCTCTGGAAACACCATATATTTT. Translation: CASSRDSVSSGNTIYF.

The CDR3 is CASSGRTAAAFF. For the CDR3, the DNA is TGTGCCAGCAGCGGTAGAACAGCGGCCGCTTTCTTT. The rearrangement joins TRBV7-9 to TRBJ1-1; D not certain. CDR3 length: 12 residues. Germline V gives CDR1 SEHNR, CDR2 FQNEAQ (reference sequence). The V gene lost 5 bases and the J gene lost 11 bases, with 15 bases spanning the gap. Filled out from reference TRBV7-9 and TRBJ1-1, the complete variable domain reads DTGVSQNPRHKITKRGQNVTFRCDPISEHNRLYWYRQTLGQGPEFLTYFQNEAQLEKSRLLSDRFSAERPKGSFSTLEIQRTEQGDSAMYLCASSGRTAAAFFGQGTRLTVV.

The rearrangement links TRBV7-2 to TRBJ1-1; D uncertain. The CDR3 is made up of 15 amino acids. The germline gives CDR1 SGHTA, CDR2 FQGNSA. The ends were cut back, 2 bases at V and 5 bases at J, with 15 bases in the middle. The CDR3 sequence is CASSLLPGPGTEAFF. CDR3 nucleotides: TGTGCCAGCAGCTTATTGCCAGGCCCGGGGACTGAAGCTTTCTTT.

CDR3 sequence: CASSHQQENTGELFF. CDR3 DNA: TGTGCCAGCAGCCACCAACAGGAGAACACCGGGGAGCTGTTTTTT. This sequence joins TRBV5-4 and TRBJ2-2; tentatively, D is TRBD1 (5 bases). The CDR3 totals 15 residues. The germline V and J ends were trimmed by 4 bases and 1 base, with 11 bases remaining between them. CDR1 is SGHNT, CDR2 YYREEE, per germline (reference sequence). Looking up the rest from reference TRBV5-4 and TRBJ2-2 gives the full variable domain: ETGVTQSPTHLIKTRGQQVTLRCSSQSGHNTVSWYQQALGQGPQFIFQYYREEENGRGNFPPRFSGLQFPNYSSELNVNALELDDSALYLCASSHQQENTGELFFGEGSRLTVL.

The rearrangement links TRBV25-1 to TRBJ2-7; a weak D match, TRBD1 (5 bases). The CDR3 is 14 amino acids. The V end was cut by 8 bases, the J end by 0 bases, with 14 bases between. From germline, CDR1 is MGHDK and CDR2 SYGVNS. The CDR3 region is CASEDRSISYEQYF. CDR3 DNA sequence: TGTGCCAGCGAAGACAGATCCATCTCCTACGAGCAGTACTTC.